This is a list of T cell receptor beta chains from one sample in a study of blood T cell repertoires in COVID-19. Profiled with immunoSEQ multiplex PCR; TCRdb holds only in-frame clones, not every one. The repertoire holds around 160,000 clones, with roughly 80% as singletons. Material: PBMCs or T cells enriched from blood (not recorded which). These TCRs come from an older woman who had recovered from COVID-19. The CDR3 runs from the conserved cysteine through the conserved F or W. The D gene is left open where the match is weak. The size entry is marked missing in some rows and otherwise reads once, few, many or a size class.

>TRBJ1-1|TRBV18|.|.
TGTGCCAGCTCACCAAACTTGAACACTGAAGCTTTCTTT
CASSPNLNTEAFF
>TRBJ1-2|TRBV6-5|.|.
TGTGCCAGCAGTTACGCAGGGTACGGCTACACCTTC
CASSYAGYGYTF
>TRBJ2-3|TRBV6-5|.|many
TGTGCCAGCAGAAAAGCGACTAAATTCTCGCAGTATTTT
CASRKATKFSQYF
>TRBJ1-3|TRBV7-9|.|.
TGTGCCAGCAGCTTGTACAGGACCCTTGGAAACACCATATATTTT
CASSLYRTLGNTIYF
>TRBJ2-7|TRBV18|TRBD1|.
TGTGCCAGCTCACGGGAATCTGGACAGGGGGGTACCTACGAGCAGTACTTC
CASSRESGQGGTYEQYF
>TRBJ2-3|TRBV29-1|.|.
TGCAGCGTTGCCCCGCAGGGCACAGATACGCAGTATTTT
CSVAPQGTDTQYF
>TRBJ1-6|TRBV6-1|.|once
TGTGCCAGCAGTGAACTATACTGGAGGGTGGCTAATTCACCCCTCCACTTT
CASSELYWRVANSPLHF
>TRBJ1-1|TRBV19|TRBD1|.
TGTGCCAGTAGTATCCGGACAGGGGATGAAGCTTTCTTT
CASSIRTGDEAFF
>TRBJ2-7|TRBV5-1|.|.
TGCGCCAGCAGCTTGGATCCCAGCTCCTACGAGCAGTACTTC
CASSLDPSSYEQYF
>TRBJ1-2|TRBV27|.|.
TGTGCCAGCAGTTCAGGGGCTGTAGGCTACACCTTC
CASSSGAVGYTF
>TRBJ1-1|TRBV6-6|.|.
TGTGCCAGCAGTTACGGAAGACAGGCCGAAGCTTTCTTT
CASSYGRQAEAFF